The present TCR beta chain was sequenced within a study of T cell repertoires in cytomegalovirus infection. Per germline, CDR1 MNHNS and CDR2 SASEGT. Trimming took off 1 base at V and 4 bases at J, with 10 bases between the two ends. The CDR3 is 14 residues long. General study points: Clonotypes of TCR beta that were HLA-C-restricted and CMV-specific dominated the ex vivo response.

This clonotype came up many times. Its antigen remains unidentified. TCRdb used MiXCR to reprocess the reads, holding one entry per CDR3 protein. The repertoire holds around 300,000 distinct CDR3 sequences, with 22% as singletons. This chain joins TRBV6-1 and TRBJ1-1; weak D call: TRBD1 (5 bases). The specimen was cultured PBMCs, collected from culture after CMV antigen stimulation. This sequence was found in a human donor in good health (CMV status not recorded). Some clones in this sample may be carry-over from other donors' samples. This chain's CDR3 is CASSEGQQFTEAFF. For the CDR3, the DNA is TGTGCCAGCAGTGAAGGACAGCAATTCACTGAAGCTTTCTTT.